The TCR beta chain described here comes from a study of T-cell memory formation after mild COVID-19. The study's findings and limits: Pre-infection memory already had some responding clones, implying cross-reactive memory joined. The study found balanced CD4/CD8 in clones contracting day 15 to 85 and a CD4+ lean in later expanders.

This clonotype was observed many times. The antigen is undetermined. V lost 9 bases to trimming and J lost 1 base, with 19 bases between them. The CDR3 sequence is 16 residues long. Germline CDR1 and CDR2: LNHDA and SQIVND (reference sequence). TCRdb used MiXCR to reprocess the 5' RACE reads, holding one entry per CDR3 protein. Of about 620,000 distinct CDR3 sequences in the sample, roughly 18% are singletons; the top ten hold about 12%. Input material: PBMCs or a T cell subset sorted from them (not recorded which). The rearrangement joins TRBV19 to TRBJ2-4; possibly TRBD2 for D (6 bases). The sequence was collected from an adult woman who had mild COVID-19 (a few samples of this study predate the infection). Cell type and time point are not known. In nucleotides, the CDR3 is TGTGCCAGCACGCGGGATACTCGGGATGCCAAAAACATTCAGTACTTC. It yields the protein CASTRDTRDAKNIQYF.